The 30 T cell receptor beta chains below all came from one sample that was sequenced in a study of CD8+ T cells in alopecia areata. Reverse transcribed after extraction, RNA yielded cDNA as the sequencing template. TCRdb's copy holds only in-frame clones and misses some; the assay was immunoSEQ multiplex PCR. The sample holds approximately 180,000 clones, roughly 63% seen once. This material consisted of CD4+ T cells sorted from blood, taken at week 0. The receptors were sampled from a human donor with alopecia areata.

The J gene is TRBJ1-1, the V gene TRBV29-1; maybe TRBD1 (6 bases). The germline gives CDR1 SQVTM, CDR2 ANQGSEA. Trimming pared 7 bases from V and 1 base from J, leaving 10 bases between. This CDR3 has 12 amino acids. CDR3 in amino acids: CSARGGNTEAFF. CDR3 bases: TGCAGCGCCAGAGGGGGGAACACTGAAGCTTTCTTT.

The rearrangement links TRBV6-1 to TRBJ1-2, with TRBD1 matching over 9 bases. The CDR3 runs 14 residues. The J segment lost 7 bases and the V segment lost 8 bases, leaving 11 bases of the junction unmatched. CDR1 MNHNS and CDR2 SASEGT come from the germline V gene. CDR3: CASGEDRGNFGYTF. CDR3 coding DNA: TGTGCCAGCGGGGAGGACAGGGGAAATTTTGGCTACACCTTC.

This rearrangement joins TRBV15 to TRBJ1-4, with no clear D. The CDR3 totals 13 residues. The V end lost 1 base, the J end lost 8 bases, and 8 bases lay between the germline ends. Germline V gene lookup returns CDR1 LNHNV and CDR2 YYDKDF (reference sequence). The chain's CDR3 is CATSRVSSEKLFF. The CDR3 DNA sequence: TGTGCCACCAGCAGAGTGAGTTCCGAAAAACTGTTTTTT. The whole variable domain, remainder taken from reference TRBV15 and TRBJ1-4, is DAMVIQNPRYQVTQFGKPVTLSCSQTLNHNVMYWYQQKSSQAPKLLFHYYDKDFNNEADTPDNFQSRRPNTSFCFLDIRSPGLGDTAMYLCATSRVSSEKLFFGSGTQLSVL.

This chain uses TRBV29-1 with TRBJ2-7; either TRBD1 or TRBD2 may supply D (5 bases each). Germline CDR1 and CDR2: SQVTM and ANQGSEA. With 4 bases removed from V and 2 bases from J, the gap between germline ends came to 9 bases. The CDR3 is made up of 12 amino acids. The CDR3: CSVGWGPYEQYF. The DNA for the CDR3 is TGCAGCGTTGGTTGGGGACCCTACGAGCAGTACTTC.

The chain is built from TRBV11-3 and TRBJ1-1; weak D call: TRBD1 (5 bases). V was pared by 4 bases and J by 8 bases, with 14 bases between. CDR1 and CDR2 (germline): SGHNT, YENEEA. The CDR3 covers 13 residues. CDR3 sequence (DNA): TGTGCCAGCAGCTCATACAGGAACTCGGAAGCTTTCTTT. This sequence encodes CASSSYRNSEAFF.

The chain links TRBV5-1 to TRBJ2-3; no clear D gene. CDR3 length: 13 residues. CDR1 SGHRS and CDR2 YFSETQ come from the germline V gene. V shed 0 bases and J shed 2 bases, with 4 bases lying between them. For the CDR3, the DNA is TGCGCCAGCAGCTTGGCGACCACAGATACGCAGTATTTT. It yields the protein CASSLATTDTQYF.

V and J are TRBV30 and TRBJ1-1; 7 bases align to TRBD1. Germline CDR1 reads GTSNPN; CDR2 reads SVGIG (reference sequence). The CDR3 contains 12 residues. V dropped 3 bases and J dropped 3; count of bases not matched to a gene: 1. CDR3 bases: TGTGCCTGGAGGCAGGGGGACACTGAAGCTTTCTTT. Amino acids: CAWRQGDTEAFF.

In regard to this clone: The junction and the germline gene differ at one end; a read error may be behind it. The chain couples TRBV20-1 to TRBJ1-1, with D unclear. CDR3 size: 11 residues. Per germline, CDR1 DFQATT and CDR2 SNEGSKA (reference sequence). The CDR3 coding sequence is TGCAGTGCTAGAGACGACATATGGGTCCATTGG. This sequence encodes CSARDDIWVHW.

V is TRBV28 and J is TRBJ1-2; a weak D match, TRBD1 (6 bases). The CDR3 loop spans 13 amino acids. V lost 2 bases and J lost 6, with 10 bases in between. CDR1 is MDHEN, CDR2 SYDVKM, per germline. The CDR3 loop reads CASSLGGRNGYTF. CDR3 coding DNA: TGTGCCAGCAGTTTAGGGGGGCGAAATGGCTACACCTTC.

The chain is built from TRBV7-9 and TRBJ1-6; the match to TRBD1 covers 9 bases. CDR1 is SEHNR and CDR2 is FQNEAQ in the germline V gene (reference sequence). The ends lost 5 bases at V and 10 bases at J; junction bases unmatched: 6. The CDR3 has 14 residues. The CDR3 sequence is CASSRGQGVSPLHF. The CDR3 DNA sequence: TGTGCCAGCAGCCGGGGACAGGGAGTATCACCCCTCCACTTT.

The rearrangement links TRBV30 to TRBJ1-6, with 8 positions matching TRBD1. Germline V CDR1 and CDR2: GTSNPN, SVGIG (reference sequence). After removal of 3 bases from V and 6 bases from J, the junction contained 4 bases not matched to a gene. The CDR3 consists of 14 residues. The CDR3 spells CAWRFDRGNSPLHF. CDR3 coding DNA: TGTGCCTGGAGATTTGACAGGGGTAATTCACCCCTCCACTTT.

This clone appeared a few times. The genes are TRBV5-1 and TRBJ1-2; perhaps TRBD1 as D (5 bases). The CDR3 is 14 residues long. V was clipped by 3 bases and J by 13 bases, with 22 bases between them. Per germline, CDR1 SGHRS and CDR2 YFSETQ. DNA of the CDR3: TGCGCCAGCAGCTCCGGGACGGACCGTAGGTCACCCACCTTC. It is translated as CASSSGTDRRSPTF. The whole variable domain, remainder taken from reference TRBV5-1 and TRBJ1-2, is KAGVTQTPRYLIKTRGQQVTLSCSPISGHRSVSWYQQTPGQGLQFLFEYFSETQRNKGNFPGRFSGRQFSNSRSEMNVSTLELGDSALYLCASSSGTDRRSPTFGSGTRLTVV.

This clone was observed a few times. The chain's CDR3 is CASSQEGQRSTDTQYF. For the CDR3, the DNA is TGCGCCAGCAGCCAAGAAGGACAGAGAAGCACAGATACGCAGTATTTT. The J gene is TRBJ2-3, the V gene TRBV4-3; perhaps TRBD1 as D (6 bases). Per the germline V gene, CDR1 is LGHNA and CDR2 is YSLEER. The CDR3 totals 16 residues. Trimming stripped 0 bases from V and 0 bases from J, with 10 bases between.

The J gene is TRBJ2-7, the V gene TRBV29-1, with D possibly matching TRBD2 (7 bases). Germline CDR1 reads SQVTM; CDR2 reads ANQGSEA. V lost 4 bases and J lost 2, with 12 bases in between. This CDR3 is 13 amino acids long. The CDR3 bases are TGCAGCGTTGGGGGGCTAGCGGCCTACGAGCAGTACTTC. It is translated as CSVGGLAAYEQYF.

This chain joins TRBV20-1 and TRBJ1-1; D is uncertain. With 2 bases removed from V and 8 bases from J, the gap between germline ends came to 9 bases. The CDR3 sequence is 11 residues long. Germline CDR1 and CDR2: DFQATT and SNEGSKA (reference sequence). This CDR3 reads CSARKSLEAFF. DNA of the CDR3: TGCAGTGCTAGAAAGTCACTGGAAGCTTTCTTT.

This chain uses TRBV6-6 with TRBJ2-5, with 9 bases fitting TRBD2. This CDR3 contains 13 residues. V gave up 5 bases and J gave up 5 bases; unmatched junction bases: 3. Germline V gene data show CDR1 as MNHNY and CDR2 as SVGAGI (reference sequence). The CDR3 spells CASSDGLAETQYF. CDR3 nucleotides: TGTGCCAGCAGTGACGGACTAGCGGAGACCCAGTACTTC.

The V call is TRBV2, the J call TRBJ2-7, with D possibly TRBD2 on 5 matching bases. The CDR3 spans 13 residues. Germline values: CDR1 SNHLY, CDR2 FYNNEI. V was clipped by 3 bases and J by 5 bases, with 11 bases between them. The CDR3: CASSDGFGDEQYF. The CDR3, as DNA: TGTGCCAGCAGTGACGGATTCGGGGACGAGCAGTACTTC.

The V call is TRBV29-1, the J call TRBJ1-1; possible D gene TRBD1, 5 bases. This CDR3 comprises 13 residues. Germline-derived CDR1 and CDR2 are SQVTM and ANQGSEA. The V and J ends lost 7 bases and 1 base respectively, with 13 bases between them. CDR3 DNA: TGCAGCGCCGGCGTCCAGGGGAACACTGAAGCTTTCTTT. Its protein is CSAGVQGNTEAFF.

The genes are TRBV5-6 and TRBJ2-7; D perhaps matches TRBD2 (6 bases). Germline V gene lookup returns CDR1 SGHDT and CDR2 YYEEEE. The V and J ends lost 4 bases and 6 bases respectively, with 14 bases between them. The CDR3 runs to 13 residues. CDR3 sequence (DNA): TGTGCCAGCAGCGGGAGGATTCCGCGCGAGCAGTACTTC. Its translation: CASSGRIPREQYF. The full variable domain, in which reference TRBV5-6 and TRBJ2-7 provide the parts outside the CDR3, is DAGVTQSPTHLIKTRGQQVTLRCSPKSGHDTVSWYQQALGQGPQFIFQYYEEEERQRGNFPDRFSGHQFPNYSSELNVNALLLGDSALYLCASSGRIPREQYFGPGTRLTVT.

The CDR3 sequence is CASSYSIMNTEAFF. The DNA of the CDR3 is TGTGCCAGCAGTTACTCGATCATGAACACTGAAGCTTTCTTT. This sequence joins TRBV6-5 and TRBJ1-1, with no clear D. The CDR3 extends over 14 amino acids. Germline assignment: CDR1 MNHEY and CDR2 SVGAGI. Trimming shortened V by 0 bases and J by 0 bases, and 5 bases separated the two germline ends.

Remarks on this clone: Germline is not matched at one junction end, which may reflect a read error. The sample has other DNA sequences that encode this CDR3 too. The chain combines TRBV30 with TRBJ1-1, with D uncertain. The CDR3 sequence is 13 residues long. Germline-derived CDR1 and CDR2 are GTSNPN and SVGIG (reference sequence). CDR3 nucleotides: TGTGCCTGGAGTGTAGGGAAGAACACTGAAGCTTTCTTC. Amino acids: CAWSVGKNTEAFF.

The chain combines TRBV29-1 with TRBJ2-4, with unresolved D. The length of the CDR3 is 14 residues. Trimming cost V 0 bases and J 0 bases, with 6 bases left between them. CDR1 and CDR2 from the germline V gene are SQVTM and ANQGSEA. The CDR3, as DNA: TGCAGCGTTGAAGATCAGGTAGCCAAAAACATTCAGTACTTC. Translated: CSVEDQVAKNIQYF.

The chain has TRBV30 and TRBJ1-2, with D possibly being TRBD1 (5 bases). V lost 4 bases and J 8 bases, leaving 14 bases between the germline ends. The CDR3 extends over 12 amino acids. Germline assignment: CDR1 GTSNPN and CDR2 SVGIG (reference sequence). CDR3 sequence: CAWNGAVKGYTF. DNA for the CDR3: TGTGCCTGGAATGGGGCAGTGAAAGGCTACACCTTC.

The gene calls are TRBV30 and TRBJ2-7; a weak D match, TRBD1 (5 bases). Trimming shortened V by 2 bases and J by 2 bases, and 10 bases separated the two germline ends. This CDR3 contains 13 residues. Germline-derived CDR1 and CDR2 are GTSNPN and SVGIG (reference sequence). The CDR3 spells CAWSIGQTYEQYF. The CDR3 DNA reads TGTGCCTGGAGTATCGGACAAACCTACGAGCAGTACTTC.

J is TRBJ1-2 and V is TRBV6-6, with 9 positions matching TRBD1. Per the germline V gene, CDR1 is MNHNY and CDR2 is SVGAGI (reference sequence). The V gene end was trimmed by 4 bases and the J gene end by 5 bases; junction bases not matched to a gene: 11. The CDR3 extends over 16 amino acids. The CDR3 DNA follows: TGTGCCAGCAGTTTAGGAACAGGGGGCGAATTTTATGGCTACACCTTC. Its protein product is CASSLGTGGEFYGYTF.

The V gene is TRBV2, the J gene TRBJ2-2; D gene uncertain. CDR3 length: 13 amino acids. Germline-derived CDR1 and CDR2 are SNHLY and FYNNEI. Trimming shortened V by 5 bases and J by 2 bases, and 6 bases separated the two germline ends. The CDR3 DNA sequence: TGTGCCAGCAGTCTTGGAAACACCGGGGAGCTGTTTTTT. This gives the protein CASSLGNTGELFF. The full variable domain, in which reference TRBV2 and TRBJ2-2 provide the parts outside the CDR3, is EPEVTQTPSHQVTQMGQEVILRCVPISNHLYFYWYRQILGQKVEFLVSFYNNEISEKSEIFDDQFSVERPDGSNFTLKIRSTKLEDSAMYFCASSLGNTGELFFGEGSRLTVL.

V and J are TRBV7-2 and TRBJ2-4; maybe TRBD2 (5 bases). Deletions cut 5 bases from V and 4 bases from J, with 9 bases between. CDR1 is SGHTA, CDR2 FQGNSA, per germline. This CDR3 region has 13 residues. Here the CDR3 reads CASSHSAKNIQYF. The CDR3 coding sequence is TGTGCCAGCAGCCATAGCGCTAAAAACATTCAGTACTTC.

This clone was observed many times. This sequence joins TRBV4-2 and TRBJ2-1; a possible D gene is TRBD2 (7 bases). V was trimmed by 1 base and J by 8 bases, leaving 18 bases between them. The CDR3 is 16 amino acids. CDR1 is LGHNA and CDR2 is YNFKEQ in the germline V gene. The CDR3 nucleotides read TGTGCCAGCAGCCAAGGTCCGGGGGGCCCGGTGCATGAGCAGTTCTTC. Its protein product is CASSQGPGGPVHEQFF.

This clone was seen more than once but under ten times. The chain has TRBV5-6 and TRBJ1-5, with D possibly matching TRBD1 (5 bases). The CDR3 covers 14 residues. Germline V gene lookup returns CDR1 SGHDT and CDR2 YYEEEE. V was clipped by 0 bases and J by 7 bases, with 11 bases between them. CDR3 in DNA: TGTGCCAGCAGCTTGGGGACATTTGCCCAGCCCCAGCATTTT. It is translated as CASSLGTFAQPQHF.

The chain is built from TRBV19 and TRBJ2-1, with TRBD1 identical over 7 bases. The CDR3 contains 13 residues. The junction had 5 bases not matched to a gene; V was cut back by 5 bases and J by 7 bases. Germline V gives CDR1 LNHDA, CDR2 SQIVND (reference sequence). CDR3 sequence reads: CASSPQGMNEQFF. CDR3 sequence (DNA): TGTGCCAGTAGTCCACAGGGGATGAATGAGCAGTTCTTC.